The 32 T cell receptor beta chains in this list originate from one sample, sequenced in a study of shared clonotypes between healthy human individuals. TCRdb's copy holds only in-frame clones and misses some; the assay was immunoSEQ multiplex PCR. The sample has 1.4 million or so clones, approximately 98.5% seen once; the top ten hold under 0.45%. The sequencing input was naive CD4+ T cells sorted from blood. Subset in this sample: CD45RA+ positively selected. Receptors originate from a man between 25 and 39 years old in good health.

The rearrangement links TRBV5-1 to TRBJ2-1; D gene ambiguous. Germline CDR1 SGHRS, CDR2 YFSETQ. The CDR3 extends over 14 amino acids. V was trimmed by 4 bases and J by 3 bases, leaving 11 bases between them. The CDR3 is CASSTDVNYNEQFF. DNA for the CDR3: TGCGCCAGCAGCACAGATGTCAACTACAATGAGCAGTTCTTC.

This sequence joins TRBV19 and TRBJ2-2; possible D gene TRBD2, 5 bases. The CDR3 loop spans 12 amino acids. The V gene lost 5 bases and the J gene lost 4 bases, with 5 bases spanning the gap. The germline V gene has CDR1 LNHDA and CDR2 SQIVND (reference sequence). The CDR3, as DNA: TGTGCCAGTAGTCGGGGCACCGGGGAGCTGTTTTTT. Translating gives CASSRGTGELFF. Full variable domain (outside the CDR3, taken from reference TRBV19 and TRBJ2-2): DGGITQSPKYLFRKEGQNVTLSCEQNLNHDAMYWYRQDPGQGLRLIYYSQIVNDFQKGDIAEGYSVSREKKESFPLTVTSAQKNPTAFYLCASSRGTGELFFGEGSRLTVL.

The chain couples TRBV6-1 to TRBJ2-1; D gene uncertain. The germline V gene encodes CDR1 MNHNS and CDR2 SASEGT. This CDR3 region has 16 residues. Trimming pared 4 bases from V and 0 bases from J, leaving 13 bases between. The CDR3: CASSGLTSGSYNEQFF. The CDR3 DNA follows: TGTGCCAGCAGTGGCCTCACTTCCGGCTCCTACAATGAGCAGTTCTTC.

V is TRBV5-4 and J is TRBJ2-7; TRBD2 matches 8 bases. Unmatched junction bases numbered 1, after V lost 0 bases and J lost 2 bases. The CDR3 has 14 residues. CDR1 and CDR2 from the germline V gene are SGHNT and YYREEE (reference sequence). The CDR3 spells CASSLETSAYEQYF. The DNA of the CDR3 is TGTGCCAGCAGCTTGGAGACTAGCGCCTACGAGCAGTACTTC.

This chain connects TRBV5-4 to TRBJ2-1; D not certain. V shed 1 base and J shed 6 bases, with 11 bases lying between them. This CDR3 is 14 amino acids long. Germline V gene data show CDR1 as SGHNT and CDR2 as YYREEE (reference sequence). CDR3 loop: CASSLWTFSNEQFF. The CDR3 DNA sequence: TGTGCCAGCAGCTTGTGGACGTTTAGCAATGAGCAGTTCTTC.

A note on this clone: This sample includes further DNA sequences coding for the same CDR3. The chain is built from TRBV19 and TRBJ2-7; 10 bases are a match to TRBD1. This CDR3 spans 14 amino acids. CDR1 is LNHDA and CDR2 is SQIVND in the germline V gene (reference sequence). The V segment lost 6 bases and the J segment 2 bases; nucleotides outside the gene matches: 4. CDR3 DNA: TGTGCCAGTAGGAAAGGACAGGGGGCCTACGAGCAGTACTTC. Its protein is CASRKGQGAYEQYF.

This clone was recorded once. The chain uses TRBV7-2 and TRBJ1-2; 7 bases fit TRBD1. The germline gives CDR1 SGHTA, CDR2 FQGNSA. The CDR3 contains 16 residues. V lost 5 bases, J lost 4 bases, and 13 bases stayed unmatched. CDR3 residues: CASSLTLQGTIYGYTF. In DNA, the CDR3 is TGTGCCAGCAGCCTAACCCTACAGGGGACCATCTATGGCTACACCTTC.

V usage is TRBV6-5 and J usage is TRBJ2-2; 10 nucleotides align to TRBD1. After removal of 4 bases from V and 5 bases from J, the junction contained 7 bases not matched to a gene. This CDR3 region has 16 residues. CDR1 MNHEY and CDR2 SVGAGI come from the germline V gene. The CDR3 protein is CASSSPWTGGTGELFF. Here the CDR3 DNA reads TGTGCCAGCAGTTCACCCTGGACAGGGGGTACCGGGGAGCTGTTTTTT.

This clone was seen once. The rearrangement uses TRBV10-3 and TRBJ1-1; no reliable D call. The CDR3 is 14 amino acids. Trimming pared 5 bases from V and 0 bases from J, leaving 10 bases between. Germline loops: CDR1 ENHRY, CDR2 SYGVKD. In nucleotides, the CDR3 is TGTGCCATCAGTTTGACTGAGCTGAACACTGAAGCTTTCTTT. Translating gives CAISLTELNTEAFF.

The J gene is TRBJ2-1, the V gene TRBV29-1; 9 bases are a match to TRBD2. With 4 bases clipped from V and 4 bases from J, the junction kept 5 bases outside the gene matches. Germline CDR1 SQVTM, CDR2 ANQGSEA. The CDR3 totals 14 residues. CDR3: CSVGGTSPYNEQFF. The CDR3 DNA reads as TGCAGCGTTGGAGGGACTAGCCCTTACAATGAGCAGTTCTTC.

The chain employs TRBV29-1 and TRBJ2-5; D gene unclear. Germline CDR1 is SQVTM and CDR2 is ANQGSEA. Between the trimmed V and J ends, which lost 6 bases and 0 bases, there was a span of 8 bases. The CDR3 is made up of 12 amino acids. The DNA of the CDR3 is TGCAGCGTAGTGAAAGACCAAGAGACCCAGTACTTC. Translated: CSVVKDQETQYF. The whole variable domain, filled in from reference TRBV29-1 and TRBJ2-5, reads SAVISQKPSRDICQRGTSLTIQCQVDSQVTMMFWYRQQPGQSLTLIATANQGSEATYESGFVIDKFPISRPNLTFSTLTVSNMSPEDSSIYLCSVVKDQETQYFGPGTRLLVL.

CDR3 sequence: CASSQPGQENIQYF. The CDR3 bases are TGTGCCAGCAGTCAACCCGGACAGGAAAACATTCAGTACTTC. The chain has TRBV6-6 and TRBJ2-4; the match to TRBD1 covers 7 bases. Germline trimming cut 5 bases from V and 5 bases from J; bases unmatched to any gene: 6. Germline CDR1 MNHNY, CDR2 SVGAGI (reference sequence). The CDR3 loop spans 14 amino acids.

The J gene is TRBJ1-2, the V gene TRBV5-1, with 8 bases identical to TRBD1. V gave up 7 bases and J gave up 3 bases; unmatched junction bases: 5. CDR3 size: 13 residues. CDR1 is SGHRS, CDR2 YFSETQ, per germline. CDR3 sequence: CASSTGDDYGYTF. CDR3 sequence (DNA): TGCGCCAGCTCGACAGGGGATGACTATGGCTACACCTTC.

This sequence joins TRBV7-8 and TRBJ2-7; 9 bases match TRBD2. The V segment lost 5 bases and the J segment 0 bases; nucleotides outside the gene matches: 5. In germline, CDR1 is SGHVS, CDR2 FQNEAQ. The CDR3 runs 15 residues. The CDR3 reads CASSPMTSGSYEQYF. The CDR3 nucleotides read TGTGCCAGCAGCCCCATGACTAGCGGCTCCTACGAGCAGTACTTC.

This chain links TRBV28 with TRBJ1-1; weak D call: TRBD1 (6 bases). The length of the CDR3 is 16 residues. V lost 5 bases to trimming and J lost 1 base, with 17 bases between them. From germline, CDR1 is MDHEN and CDR2 SYDVKM. The CDR3 DNA reads as TGTGCCAGCAGTGTCCAGCCAGGGGCGGGGAACACTGAAGCTTTCTTT. Its protein is CASSVQPGAGNTEAFF.

The table lists this clone with a count of one. The chain joins TRBV5-1 to TRBJ2-7, with 7 bases aligning to TRBD1. Germline assignment: CDR1 SGHRS and CDR2 YFSETQ. V lost 2 bases, J lost 0 bases, and 5 bases stayed unmatched. This CDR3 is 15 amino acids long. The chain's CDR3 is CASSFGTDSSYEQYF. In DNA, the CDR3 is TGCGCCAGCAGCTTCGGGACAGATTCCTCCTACGAGCAGTACTTC.

This chain joins TRBV21-1 and TRBJ2-7. TRBV21-1 represents a pseudogene. This CDR3 region has 11 residues. The CDR3, as DNA: TGTGCCAGCCGGGTCTGGGGCGAGCAGTACTTC. Amino acids: CASRVWGEQYF.

The V gene is TRBV9, the J gene TRBJ2-2; D gene unclear. Between the trimmed V and J ends, which lost 0 bases and 7 bases, there was a span of 7 bases. CDR3 length: 13 residues. Per the germline V gene, CDR1 is SGDLS and CDR2 is YYNGEE. CDR3 sequence (DNA): TGTGCCAGCAGCGTAGGGAGTATCGGGGAGCTGTTTTTT. As protein: CASSVGSIGELFF.

The gene calls are TRBV6-1 and TRBJ2-1; D is perhaps TRBD2 (5 bases). V was pared by 1 base and J by 15 bases, with 16 bases between. The germline CDR1 and CDR2 sequences are MNHNS and SASEGT. The CDR3 runs 13 residues. CDR3 bases: TGTGCCAGCAGTGAAGGGACTCGCTTGAGGTTGTTCTTC. Translating gives CASSEGTRLRLFF.

This sequence joins TRBV19 and TRBJ1-5; D ambiguous. The CDR3 covers 15 residues. Trimming cost V 0 bases and J 2 bases, with 8 bases left between them. CDR1 is LNHDA and CDR2 is SQIVND in the germline V gene (reference sequence). The CDR3: CASSIDHIGNQPQHF. Here the CDR3 DNA reads TGTGCCAGTAGTATAGACCACATTGGCAATCAGCCCCAGCATTTT.

The rearrangement uses TRBV7-6 and TRBJ2-1; TRBD2 agrees at 8 bases. Germline V gene sequence: CDR1 SGHVS, CDR2 FNYEAQ. The CDR3 has 16 residues. Losses at the gene ends were 3 bases for V and 3 bases for J; bases not matched to a gene: 7. The CDR3 region is CASSFGGLAGYNEQFF. In DNA, the CDR3 is TGTGCCAGCAGCTTTGGAGGGCTAGCGGGCTACAATGAGCAGTTCTTC. The full variable domain, its missing parts supplied by reference TRBV7-6 and TRBJ2-1, is GAGVSQSPRYKVTKRGQDVALRCDPISGHVSLYWYRQALGQGPEFLTYFNYEAQQDKSGLPNDRFSAERPEGSISTLTIQRTEQRDSAMYRCASSFGGLAGYNEQFFGPGTRLTVL.

The chain couples TRBV5-4 to TRBJ1-5; D is unresolved. Germline loops: CDR1 SGHNT, CDR2 YYREEE (reference sequence). With 5 bases removed from V and 0 bases from J, the gap between germline ends came to 9 bases. This CDR3 spans 14 amino acids. The DNA for the CDR3 is TGTGCCAGCAGTACTTGGGATAGCAATCAGCCCCAGCATTTT. Translated: CASSTWDSNQPQHF.

The V call is TRBV7-2, the J call TRBJ2-5, with TRBD2 matching over 9 bases. Per germline, CDR1 SGHTA and CDR2 FQGNSA. The CDR3 has 18 residues. The trim removed 5 bases at V and 2 bases at J, leaving 15 bases unmatched. In DNA, the CDR3 is TGTGCCAGCAGCGCCAAGCTCCTAGCGGGAAAGGGACAAGAGACCCAGTACTTC. Translation: CASSAKLLAGKGQETQYF.

The chain links TRBV19 to TRBJ2-1; D ambiguous. Trimming took 5 bases from V and 1 from J, leaving 21 bases between them. Germline V gives CDR1 LNHDA, CDR2 SQIVND (reference sequence). The CDR3 is 18 amino acids. The chain's CDR3 is CASSPLISSPLSYNEQFF. CDR3 in DNA: TGTGCCAGTAGTCCCCTCATTTCCAGTCCACTATCCTACAATGAGCAGTTCTTC.

J is TRBJ2-1 and V is TRBV15; 10 bases align to TRBD2. V was clipped by 0 bases and J by 8 bases; unmatched bases: 7. The CDR3 sequence is 16 residues long. Germline lookup yields CDR1 LNHNV and CDR2 YYDKDF (reference sequence). This CDR3 is CATSRDPGGLADEQFF. The CDR3 coding sequence is TGTGCCACCAGCAGAGATCCCGGAGGACTAGCGGATGAGCAGTTCTTC.

About this clone: The same CDR3 can be traced to other DNA sequences in this sample. In DNA form, the CDR3 reads TGCGCCAGCAGCTTGGGTAGCGGGAGTTACGAGCAGTACTTC. This sequence encodes CASSLGSGSYEQYF. The rearrangement links TRBV5-1 to TRBJ2-7, with 9 positions matching TRBD2. Germline V gene sequence: CDR1 SGHRS, CDR2 YFSETQ. Germline trimming cut 0 bases from V and 4 bases from J; bases unmatched to any gene: 2. The CDR3 runs 14 residues.

CDR3 sequence: CASSLLAGEDTQYF. The CDR3 nucleotides are TGCGCCAGCAGCTTACTAGCGGGAGAGGATACGCAGTATTTT. The rearrangement joins TRBV5-1 to TRBJ2-3, with 11 bases aligning to TRBD2. Trimming took 2 bases from V and 6 from J; bases not matched to a gene: 2. Looked up from germline, CDR1 is SGHRS and CDR2 is YFSETQ. CDR3 length: 14 amino acids.

This sequence joins TRBV12-5 and TRBJ2-7, with 10 bases lining up with TRBD2. Losses at the gene ends were 2 bases for V and 4 bases for J; bases not matched to a gene: 11. Germline lookup yields CDR1 LGHNT and CDR2 FRNRAP. The CDR3 runs 17 residues. The CDR3 DNA sequence: TGTGCTAGTGGTTTGTTGCCCCCGGGACTAGCGCCTTACGAGCAGTACTTC. It yields the protein CASGLLPPGLAPYEQYF.

The chain uses TRBV5-5 and TRBJ2-2; D gene uncertain. The CDR3 has 16 amino acids. Germline CDR1 is SGHKS and CDR2 is YYEKEE (reference sequence). V was trimmed by 2 bases and J by 2 bases, leaving 13 bases between them. The DNA of the CDR3 is TGTGCCAGCAGCTTCCAAACGATCCTCAACACCGGGGAGCTGTTTTTT. As protein: CASSFQTILNTGELFF.

The genes are TRBV5-1 and TRBJ2-5; the match to TRBD1 covers 10 bases. From germline, CDR1 is SGHRS and CDR2 YFSETQ. This CDR3 is 17 amino acids long. V lost 5 bases to trimming and J lost 5 bases; unmatched junction nucleotides: 15. The CDR3 DNA is TGCGCCAGCAGTCCCGAGGGAGACAGGGGGCGTAGGGAGACCCAGTACTTC. Protein sequence: CASSPEGDRGRRETQYF.

V usage is TRBV5-1 and J usage is TRBJ1-2; 7 nucleotides align to TRBD1. The V gene's germline CDR1 is SGHRS and CDR2 YFSETQ. V trimming: 4 bases; J trimming: 5 bases; junction bases outside the gene matches: 14. The CDR3 runs 16 residues. The CDR3 spells CASSATGNGLLYGYTF. CDR3 coding DNA: TGCGCCAGCAGCGCGACAGGGAATGGCCTTCTTTATGGCTACACCTTC. Full variable domain (rest looked up from reference TRBV5-1 and TRBJ1-2): KAGVTQTPRYLIKTRGQQVTLSCSPISGHRSVSWYQQTPGQGLQFLFEYFSETQRNKGNFPGRFSGRQFSNSRSEMNVSTLELGDSALYLCASSATGNGLLYGYTFGSGTRLTVV.

This chain joins TRBV5-1 and TRBJ2-3; 12 nucleotides match TRBD2. CDR1 and CDR2 from the germline V gene are SGHRS and YFSETQ. This CDR3 is 18 amino acids long. V lost 4 bases and J lost 1; bases outside the gene matches: 10. As DNA, the CDR3 is TGCGCCAGCAGCCCAAGACTAGCGGGAGCCTTAGGCACAGATACGCAGTATTTT. Amino acids: CASSPRLAGALGTDTQYF.